Listed below are T cell receptor beta chains from one sample, sequenced in a study of molecular identifiers for immune sequencing clone quantification. A single record per CDR3 protein comes from TCRdb applying MiXCR to the PCR reads. The data show some 97,000 distinct CDR3 sequences, 20% to 25% seen once. Sample: naive CD8+ T cells from blood, with Jurkat cell RNA spiked in. Receptor source: a human donor in good health. Some libraries in this study had Jurkat cell RNA spiked in. The CDR3 runs from the conserved cysteine through the conserved F or W. D genes are given only for firm matches. A clone size is listed for some rows: how often the clone was seen (once, few, many), or a class if it is expanded.

TRBV4-3,NA,TRBJ2-7,many,TGCGCCAGCAGCCAAGGGACAGACTCCTACGAGCAGTACTTC,CASSQGTDSYEQYF
TRBV6-1,TRBD1,TRBJ1-5,many,TGTGCCAGCAGTGGCCGGGACAGTGGAAATCAGCCCCAGCATTTT,CASSGRDSGNQPQHF
TRBV4-3,NA,TRBJ2-7,NA,TGCGCCAGCAGCCAAGATCCCACAGTCTACAAGCAGTACTTC,CASSQDPTVYKQYF
TRBV7-6,NA,TRBJ1-4,many,TGTGCCAGCAGCTTAATTGCACAGGACGTGACTACGGGTGAAAAACTGTTTTTT,CASSLIAQDVTTGEKLFF
TRBV20-1,TRBD1,TRBJ2-7,many,TGCAGTGCTGACGACAGGGCAACCTACGAGCAGTACTTC,CSADDRATYEQYF
TRBV6-6,NA,TRBJ2-5,NA,TGTGCCAGCAGTTACTCTGACGGACGCAGCCAAGGGACCCAGTACTTC,CASSYSDGRSQGTQYF
TRBV9,TRBD1,TRBJ1-1,NA,TGTGCCAGCAGCGCACAGGGGCCGAACACTGAAGCTTTCTTT,CASSAQGPNTEAFF
TRBV4-3,TRBD1,TRBJ1-1,few,TGCGCCAGCAGCCCCACAGGGGCGAACACTGAAGCTTTCTTT,CASSPTGANTEAFF
TRBV5-6,TRBD2,TRBJ2-3,many,TGTGCCAGCCGCCCCTGGGCGGGAGCCCGACGGACGCAGTATTTT,CASRPWAGARRTQYF
TRBV7-2,TRBD1,TRBJ2-7,few,TGTGCCAGCAGCTCCCCCGGGACAGGGTTAGACGTGGAGGTCTTC,CASSSPGTGLDVEVF
TRBV7-6,NA,TRBJ1-1,many,TGTGCCAGCAGCTTAGGGGGGGGAGGGAACACTGAAGCTTTCTTT,CASSLGGGGNTEAFF
TRBV30,NA,TRBJ1-5,many,TGTGCCTGGACAGACACTTATAGCAATCAGCCCCAGCATTTT,CAWTDTYSNQPQHF
TRBV4-3,NA,TRBJ2-7,many,TGCGCCAGCAGCCAAGGTAGGGGAGGAAGGACCTACGAGCAGTACTTC,CASSQGRGGRTYEQYF
TRBV4-3,NA,TRBJ2-1,many,TGCGCCAGCAGCCAAGATCGGGGATACAATGAGCAGTTCTTC,CASSQDRGYNEQFF
TRBV7-9,NA,TRBJ2-7,few,TGTGCCAGCAGCCTAAACTACGAGCAGTACTTC,CASSLNYEQYF
TRBV10-3,TRBD1,TRBJ1-1,NA,TGTGCCATCAACCCGGGACAGGGGGCCTCTGAAGCTTTCTTT,CAINPGQGASEAFF